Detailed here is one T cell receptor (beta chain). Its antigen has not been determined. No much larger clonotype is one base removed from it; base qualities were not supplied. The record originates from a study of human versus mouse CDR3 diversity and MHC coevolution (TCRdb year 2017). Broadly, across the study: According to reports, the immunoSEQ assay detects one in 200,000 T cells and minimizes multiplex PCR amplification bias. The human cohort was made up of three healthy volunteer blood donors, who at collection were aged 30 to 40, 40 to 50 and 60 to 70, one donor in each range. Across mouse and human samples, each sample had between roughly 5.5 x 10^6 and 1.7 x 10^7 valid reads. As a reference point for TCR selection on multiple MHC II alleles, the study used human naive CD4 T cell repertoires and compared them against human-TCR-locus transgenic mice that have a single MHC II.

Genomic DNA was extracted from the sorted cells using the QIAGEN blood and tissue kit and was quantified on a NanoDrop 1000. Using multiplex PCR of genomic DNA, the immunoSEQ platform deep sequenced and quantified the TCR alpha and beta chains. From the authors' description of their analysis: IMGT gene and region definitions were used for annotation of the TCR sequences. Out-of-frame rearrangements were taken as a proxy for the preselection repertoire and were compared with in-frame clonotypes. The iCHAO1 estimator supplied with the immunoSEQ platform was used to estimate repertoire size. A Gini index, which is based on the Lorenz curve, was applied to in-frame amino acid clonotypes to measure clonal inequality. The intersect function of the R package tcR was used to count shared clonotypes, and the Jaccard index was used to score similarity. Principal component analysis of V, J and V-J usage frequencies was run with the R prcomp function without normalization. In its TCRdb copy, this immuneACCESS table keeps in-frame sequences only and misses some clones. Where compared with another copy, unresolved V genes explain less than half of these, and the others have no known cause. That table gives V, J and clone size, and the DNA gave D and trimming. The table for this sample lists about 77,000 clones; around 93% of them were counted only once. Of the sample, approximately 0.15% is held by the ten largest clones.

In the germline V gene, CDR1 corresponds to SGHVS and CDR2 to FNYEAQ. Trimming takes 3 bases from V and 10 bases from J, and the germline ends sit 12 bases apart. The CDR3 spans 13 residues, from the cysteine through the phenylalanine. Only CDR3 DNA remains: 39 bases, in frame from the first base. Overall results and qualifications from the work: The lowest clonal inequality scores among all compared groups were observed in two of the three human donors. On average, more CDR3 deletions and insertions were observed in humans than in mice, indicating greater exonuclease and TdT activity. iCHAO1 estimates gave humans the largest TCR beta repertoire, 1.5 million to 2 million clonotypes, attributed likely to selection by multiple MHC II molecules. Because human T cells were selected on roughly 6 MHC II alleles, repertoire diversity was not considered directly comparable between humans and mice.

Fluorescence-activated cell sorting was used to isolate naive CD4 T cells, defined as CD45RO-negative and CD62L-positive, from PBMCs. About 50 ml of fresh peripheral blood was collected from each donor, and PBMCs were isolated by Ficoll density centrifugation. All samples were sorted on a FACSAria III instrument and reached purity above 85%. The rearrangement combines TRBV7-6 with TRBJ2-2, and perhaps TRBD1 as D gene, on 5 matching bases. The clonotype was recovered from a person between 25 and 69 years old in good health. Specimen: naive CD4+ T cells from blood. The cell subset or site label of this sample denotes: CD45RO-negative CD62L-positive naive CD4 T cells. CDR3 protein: CASSLGREKELFF. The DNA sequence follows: TGTGCCAGCAGCTTGGGCAGGGAAAAGGAGCTGTTTTTT. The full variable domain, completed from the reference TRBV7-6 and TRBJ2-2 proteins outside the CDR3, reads GAGVSQSPRYKVTKRGQDVALRCDPISGHVSLYWYRQALGQGPEFLTYFNYEAQQDKSGLPNDRFSAERPEGSISTLTIQRTEQRDSAMYRCASSLGREKELFFGEGSRLTVL.